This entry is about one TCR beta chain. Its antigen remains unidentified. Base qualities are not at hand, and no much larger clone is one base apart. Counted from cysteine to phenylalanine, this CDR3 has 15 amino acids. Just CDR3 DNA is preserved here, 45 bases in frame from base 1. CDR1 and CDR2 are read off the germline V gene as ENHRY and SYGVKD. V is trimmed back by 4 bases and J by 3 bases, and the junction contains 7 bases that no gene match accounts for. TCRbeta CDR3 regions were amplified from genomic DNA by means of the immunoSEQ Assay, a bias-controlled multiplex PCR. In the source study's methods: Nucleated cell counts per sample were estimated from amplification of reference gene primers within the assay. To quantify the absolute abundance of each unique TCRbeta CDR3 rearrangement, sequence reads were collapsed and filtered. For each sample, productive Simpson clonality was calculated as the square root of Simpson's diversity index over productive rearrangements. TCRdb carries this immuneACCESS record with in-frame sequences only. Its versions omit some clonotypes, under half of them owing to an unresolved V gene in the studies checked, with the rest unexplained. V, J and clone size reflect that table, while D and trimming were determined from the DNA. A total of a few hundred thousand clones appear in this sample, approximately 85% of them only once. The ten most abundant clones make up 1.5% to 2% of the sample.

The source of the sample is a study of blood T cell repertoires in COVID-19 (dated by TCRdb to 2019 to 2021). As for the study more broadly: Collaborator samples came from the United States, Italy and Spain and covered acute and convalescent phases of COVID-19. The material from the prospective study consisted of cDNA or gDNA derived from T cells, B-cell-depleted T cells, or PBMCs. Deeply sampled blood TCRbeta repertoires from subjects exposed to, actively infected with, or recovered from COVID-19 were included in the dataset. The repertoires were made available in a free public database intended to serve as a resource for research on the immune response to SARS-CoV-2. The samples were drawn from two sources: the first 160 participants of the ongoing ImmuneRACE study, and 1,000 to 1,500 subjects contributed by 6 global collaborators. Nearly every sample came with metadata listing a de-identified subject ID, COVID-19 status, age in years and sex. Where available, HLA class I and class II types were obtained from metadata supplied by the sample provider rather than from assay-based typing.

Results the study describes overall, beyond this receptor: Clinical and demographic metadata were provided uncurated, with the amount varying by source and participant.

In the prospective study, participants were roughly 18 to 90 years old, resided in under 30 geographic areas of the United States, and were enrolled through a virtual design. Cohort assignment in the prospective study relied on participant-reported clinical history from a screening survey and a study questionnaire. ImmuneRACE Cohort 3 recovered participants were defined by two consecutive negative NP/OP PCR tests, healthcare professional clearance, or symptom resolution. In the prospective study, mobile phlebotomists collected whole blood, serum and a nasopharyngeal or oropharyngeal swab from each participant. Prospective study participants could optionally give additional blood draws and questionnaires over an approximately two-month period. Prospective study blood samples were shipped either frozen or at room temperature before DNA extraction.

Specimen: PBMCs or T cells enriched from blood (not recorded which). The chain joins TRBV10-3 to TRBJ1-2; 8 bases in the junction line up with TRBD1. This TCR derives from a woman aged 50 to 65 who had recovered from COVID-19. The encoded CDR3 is CAISGGQGAYYGYTF. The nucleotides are TGTGCCATCAGTGGGGGCCAGGGGGCGTACTATGGCTACACCTTC.